In its sample, the clone carrying this T cell receptor beta chain was seen a few times. No antigen is known for it. cDNA molecules, individually, were tagged with unique molecular identifiers. TCRdb re-called the 5' RACE reads through MiXCR, storing one row per CDR3 protein. This table has about 100,000 distinct CDR3 sequences, roughly an eighth appearing once. The data were obtained in a study of early T cells in non-severe SARS-CoV-2 infection. Study summary: Bulk RNA isolated from unsorted whole blood underwent sequencing; chains were not paired. Overall study results and limits: Private and CD4 specificities were missed by VDJdb matching, which favored anti-spike CD8 responses.

The germline gives CDR1 DFQATT, CDR2 SNEGSKA (reference sequence). V shed 5 bases and J shed 0 bases, with 11 bases lying between them. The CDR3 sequence is 13 residues long. The receptor comes from an adult who was a healthcare worker with PCR-confirmed SARS-CoV-2 infection or an uninfected control (not recorded which). The material sequenced was whole blood. The genes are TRBV20-1 and TRBJ2-7, with D possibly matching TRBD2 (5 bases). CDR3 sequence reads: CSAGRRSSYEQYF. The CDR3 coding sequence is TGCAGTGCTGGAAGGAGGTCCTCCTACGAGCAGTACTTC.